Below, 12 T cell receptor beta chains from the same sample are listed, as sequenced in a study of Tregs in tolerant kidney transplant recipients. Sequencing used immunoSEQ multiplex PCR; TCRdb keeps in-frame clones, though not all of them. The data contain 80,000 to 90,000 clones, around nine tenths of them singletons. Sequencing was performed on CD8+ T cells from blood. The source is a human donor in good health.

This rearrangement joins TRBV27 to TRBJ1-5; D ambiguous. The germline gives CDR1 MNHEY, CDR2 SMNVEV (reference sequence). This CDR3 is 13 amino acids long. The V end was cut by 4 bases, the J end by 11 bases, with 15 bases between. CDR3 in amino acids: CASSSYESEAQHF. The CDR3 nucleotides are TGTGCCAGCAGTTCGTATGAGTCGGAGGCCCAGCATTTT.

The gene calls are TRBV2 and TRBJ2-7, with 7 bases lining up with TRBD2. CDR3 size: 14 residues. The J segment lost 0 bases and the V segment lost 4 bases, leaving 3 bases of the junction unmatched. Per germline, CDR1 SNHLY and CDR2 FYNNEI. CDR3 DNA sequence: TGTGCCAGCAGTGCACGGGACTACTCCTACGAGCAGTACTTC. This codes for CASSARDYSYEQYF.

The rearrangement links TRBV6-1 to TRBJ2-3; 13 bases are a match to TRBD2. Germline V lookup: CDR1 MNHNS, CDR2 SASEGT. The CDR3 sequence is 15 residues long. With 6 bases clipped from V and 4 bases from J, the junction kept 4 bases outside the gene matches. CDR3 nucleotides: TGTGCCAGCAGCCGGACTAGCGGGGGCTCAGATACGCAGTATTTT. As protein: CASSRTSGGSDTQYF.

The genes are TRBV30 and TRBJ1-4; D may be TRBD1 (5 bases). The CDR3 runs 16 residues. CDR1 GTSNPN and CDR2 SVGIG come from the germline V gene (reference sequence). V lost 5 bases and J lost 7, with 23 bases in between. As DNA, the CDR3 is TGTGCCTGGGACCAGGGAGGCGCTTGGCCGAGTGAAAAACTGTTTTTT. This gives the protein CAWDQGGAWPSEKLFF. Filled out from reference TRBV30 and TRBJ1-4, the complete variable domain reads SQTIHQWPATLVQPVGSPLSLECTVEGTSNPNLYWYRQAAGRGLQLLFYSVGIGQISSEVPQNLSASRPQDRQFILSSKKLLLSDSGFYLCAWDQGGAWPSEKLFFGSGTQLSVL.

The CDR3, as DNA: TGTGCCAGCAGCTTGCTAGCGGGAGGGCCTATCGGGGAGCTGTTTTTT. Its protein product is CASSLLAGGPIGELFF. The rearrangement links TRBV7-2 to TRBJ2-2; the match to TRBD2 covers 12 bases. CDR3 length equals 16 residues. V lost 3 bases to trimming and J lost 7 bases; unmatched junction nucleotides: 6. The V gene's germline CDR1 is SGHTA and CDR2 FQGNSA.

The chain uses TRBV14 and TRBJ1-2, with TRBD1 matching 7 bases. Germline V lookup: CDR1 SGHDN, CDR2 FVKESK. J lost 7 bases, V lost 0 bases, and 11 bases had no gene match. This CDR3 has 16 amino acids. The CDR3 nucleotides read TGTGCCAGCAGCCAAGACCCCCGTCCAGGGGGTCTTGGCTACACCTTC. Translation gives CASSQDPRPGGLGYTF.

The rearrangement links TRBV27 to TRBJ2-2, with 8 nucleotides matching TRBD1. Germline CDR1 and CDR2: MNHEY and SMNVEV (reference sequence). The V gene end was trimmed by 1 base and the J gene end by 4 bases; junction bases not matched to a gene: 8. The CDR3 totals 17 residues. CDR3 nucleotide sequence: TGTGCCAGCAGTTTATTTACAGGGGGTATCGGCACCGGGGAGCTGTTTTTT. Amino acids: CASSLFTGGIGTGELFF.

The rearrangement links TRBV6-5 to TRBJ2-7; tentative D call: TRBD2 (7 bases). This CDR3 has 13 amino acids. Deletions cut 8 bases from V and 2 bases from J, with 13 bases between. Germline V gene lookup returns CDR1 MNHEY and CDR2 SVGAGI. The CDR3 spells CASAGAGPYEQYF. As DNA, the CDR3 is TGTGCCAGCGCGGGGGCCGGGCCCTACGAGCAGTACTTC.

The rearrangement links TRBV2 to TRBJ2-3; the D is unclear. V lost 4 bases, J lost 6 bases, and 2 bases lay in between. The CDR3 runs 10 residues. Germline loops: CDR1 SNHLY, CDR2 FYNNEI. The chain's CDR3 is CASSVDTQYF. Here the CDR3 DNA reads TGTGCCAGCAGTGTTGATACGCAGTATTTT.

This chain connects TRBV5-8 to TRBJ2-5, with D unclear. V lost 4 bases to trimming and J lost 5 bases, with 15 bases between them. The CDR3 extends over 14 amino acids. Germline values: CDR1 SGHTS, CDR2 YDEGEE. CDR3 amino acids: CASSHNRAWETQYF. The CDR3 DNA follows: TGTGCCAGCAGCCACAACAGAGCGTGGGAGACCCAGTACTTC. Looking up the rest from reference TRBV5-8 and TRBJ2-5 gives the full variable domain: EAGVTQSPTHLIKTRGQQATLRCSPISGHTSVYWYQQALGLGLQFLLWYDEGEERNRGNFPPRFSGRQFPNYSSELNVNALELEDSALYLCASSHNRAWETQYFGPGTRLLVL.

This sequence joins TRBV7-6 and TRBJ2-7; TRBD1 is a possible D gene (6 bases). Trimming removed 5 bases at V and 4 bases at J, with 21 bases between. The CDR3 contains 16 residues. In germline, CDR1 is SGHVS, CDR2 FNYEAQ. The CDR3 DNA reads TGTGCCAGCAGCCGTACCACAGGGACCCCCCCATACGAGCAGTACTTC. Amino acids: CASSRTTGTPPYEQYF.

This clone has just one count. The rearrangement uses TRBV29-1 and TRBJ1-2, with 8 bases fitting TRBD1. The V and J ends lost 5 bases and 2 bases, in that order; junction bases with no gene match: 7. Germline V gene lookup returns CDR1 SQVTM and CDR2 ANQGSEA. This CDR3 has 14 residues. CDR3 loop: CSVPPGQDNYGYTF. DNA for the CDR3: TGCAGCGTTCCCCCGGGACAGGACAACTATGGCTACACCTTC.